This TCR beta chain is drawn from a study of T cells in Graves' hyperthyroidism and ophthalmopathy. Unmatched junction bases numbered 10, after V lost 11 bases and J lost 4 bases. This CDR3 is built from 14 residues. CDR1 and CDR2 from the germline V gene are SGHTA and FQGTGA. Hyperthyroidism had been newly diagnosed in patients aged 18 to 65, and its duration was under 2 months. Preceding any ophthalmopathy symptoms, the blood sample dates from first hyperthyroidism diagnosis. Amplified regions were TCR beta CDR3 sequences from RNA transcripts. With the HTBI primer set, the TCR CDR3 went through a first round of RT-PCR. TCRdb independently ran MiXCR on the multiplex PCR reads; one entry per CDR3 protein. Of 140,000 or so distinct CDR3 sequences in the sample, roughly 23% are singletons; the top ten hold about two thirds. As to this clonotype: This may stem from a read error, because a much larger clone lies one nucleotide away.

The clonotype comes from a woman aged 45-65 years with Graves' hyperthyroidism that later progressed to Graves' ophthalmopathy. Sequencing was done on a sample of blood. This chain connects TRBV7-3 to TRBJ2-3; 9 nucleotides match TRBD1. CDR3 in amino acids: CAGTGSGPADTQYF. The CDR3, as DNA: TGTGCCGGGACAGGGAGTGGGCCCGCAGATACGCAGTATTTT.